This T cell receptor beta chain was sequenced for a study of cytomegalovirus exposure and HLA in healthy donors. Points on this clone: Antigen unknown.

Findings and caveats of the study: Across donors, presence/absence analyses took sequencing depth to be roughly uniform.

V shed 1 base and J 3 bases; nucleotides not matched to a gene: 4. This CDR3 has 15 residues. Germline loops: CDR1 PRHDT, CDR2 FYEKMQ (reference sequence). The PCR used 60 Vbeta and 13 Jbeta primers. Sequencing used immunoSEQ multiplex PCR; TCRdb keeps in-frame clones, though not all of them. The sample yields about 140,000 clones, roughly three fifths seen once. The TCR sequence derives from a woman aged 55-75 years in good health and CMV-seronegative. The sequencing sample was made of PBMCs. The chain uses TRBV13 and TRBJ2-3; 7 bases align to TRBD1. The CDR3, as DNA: TGTGCCAGCAGCTTAGAGGCAGGGGGAACAGATACGCAGTATTTT. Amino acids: CASSLEAGGTDTQYF.